A selection of T cell receptor beta chains follows, all from one sample in a study of CD4 T cells in relation to SARS-CoV-2 and coronaviruses. No antigen is known for these receptors. The repertoire was sequenced with immunoSEQ multiplex PCR; TCRdb's copy has only in-frame clones and lacks some. The data hold around 20,000 clones, with almost 75% observed a single time. Sequencing was performed on CD4+ T cells from PBMCs, cultured in vitro. The receptors stem from a human donor in good health. CDR3s include the opening cysteine and the closing phenylalanine or tryptophan. The D gene is left open where the match is weak. Some rows mark clone size as missing; the rest say once, few, many or name a class of expanded clone.

- | few | TRBJ1-6 | TRBV6-2/TRBV6-3 | CASSYVGGSYNSPLHF | TGTGCCAGCAGTTACGTCGGGGGATCCTATAATTCACCCCTCCACTTT
TRBD1 | - | TRBJ1-6 | TRBV6-5 | CASSGPGTGPSPLHF | TGTGCCAGCTCGGGACCTGGGACAGGTCCCTCACCCCTCCACTTT
TRBD2 | medium-sized | TRBJ2-1 | TRBV27 | CASSFKGGEQFF | TGTGCCAGCAGTTTTAAGGGAGGGGAGCAGTTCTTC
- | - | TRBJ2-1 | TRBV4-2 | CASSQEVQGPYNEQFF | TGTGCCAGCAGCCAAGAGGTCCAGGGACCTTACAATGAGCAGTTCTTC
- | - | TRBJ1-1 | TRBV30 | CAWTQGLDPNTEAFF | TGTGCCTGGACCCAGGGACTGGACCCGAACACTGAAGCTTTCTTT
- | - | TRBJ2-7 | TRBV6-5 | CASNPEGGRKQYF | TGTGCCAGCAACCCGGAAGGAGGGCGAAAGCAGTACTTC
TRBD1 | - | TRBJ1-2 | TRBV2 | CASSTDRGDHYGYTF | TGTGCCAGCAGTACCGACAGGGGTGATCACTATGGCTACACCTTC
- | - | TRBJ1-5 | TRBV6-2/TRBV6-3 | CASSYSILSRVRAWGNQPQHF | TGTGCCAGCAGTTACTCGATTTTGTCACGTGTCAGGGCTTGGGGCAATCAGCCCCAGCATTTT
- | - | TRBJ1-6 | TRBV30 | CAWTDDAGYSPLHF | TGTGCCTGGACTGACGACGCGGGGTATTCACCCCTCCACTTT
- | - | TRBJ2-7 | TRBV6-5 | CASSLNAQGRSEQYF | TGTGCCAGCAGCTTAAACGCCCAAGGGCGGAGCGAGCAGTACTTC
- | - | TRBJ1-1 | TRBV11-2 | CASSLGGAVEAFF | TGTGCCAGCAGCCTTGGGGGGGCGGTCGAAGCTTTCTTT
TRBD2 | - | TRBJ2-7 | TRBV5-1 | CASSLAEAGGLGYYEQYF | TGCGCCAGCAGCTTGGCCGAAGCGGGAGGGTTGGGATACTACGAGCAGTACTTC
- | - | TRBJ1-4 | TRBV6-5 | CASSSYQGTNEKLFF | TGTGCCAGCAGTTCCTACCAGGGAACTAATGAAAAACTGTTTTTT
TRBD2 | - | TRBJ2-7 | TRBV2 | CASSEPSGSHEQYF | TGTGCCAGCAGTGAACCAAGCGGGAGTCACGAGCAGTACTTC
TRBD2 | few | TRBJ2-2 | TRBV6-5 | CASTTSGVNTGELFF | TGTGCCAGCACTACTAGCGGTGTAAACACCGGGGAGCTGTTTTTT
TRBD2 | - | TRBJ2-1 | TRBV7-9 | CASSLGKAGGLGHNEQFF | TGTGCCAGCAGCTTAGGCAAAGCGGGGGGGCTCGGCCACAATGAGCAGTTCTTC
- | - | TRBJ1-2 | TRBV28 | CATSGERGNYGYTF | TGTGCCACCTCAGGGGAAAGAGGGAACTATGGCTACACCTTC
- | few | TRBJ2-1 | TRBV2 | CASSRGGGQFF | TGTGCCAGCAGTCGGGGAGGAGGGCAGTTCTTC
TRBD1 | few | TRBJ2-1 | TRBV11-3 | CASSGQGAGEQFF | TGTGCCAGCAGCGGACAGGGGGCGGGTGAGCAGTTCTTC
- | few | TRBJ2-1 | TRBV9 | CASSPIRSFGGNEQFF | TGTGCCAGCAGCCCAATTCGGAGCTTCGGGGGCAATGAGCAGTTCTTC
- | - | TRBJ2-1 | TRBV3-1/TRBV3-2 | CASSQGTDPYNEQFF | TGTGCCAGCAGCCAAGGGACAGATCCCTACAATGAGCAGTTCTTC
- | - | TRBJ1-6 | TRBV4-1 | CASSQVGFGGSYNSPLHF | TGCGCCAGCAGCCAAGTAGGATTCGGGGGTTCCTATAATTCACCCCTCCACTTT
TRBD1 | - | TRBJ1-5 | TRBV28 | CASSFRRGIGQPQHF | TGTGCCAGCAGTTTCCGCAGGGGGATCGGTCAGCCCCAGCATTTT
- | - | TRBJ2-5 | TRBV12-3/TRBV12-4 | CASSFPGETQYF | TGTGCCAGCAGTTTTCCCGGAGAGACCCAGTACTTC
TRBD2 | - | TRBJ2-7 | TRBV9 | CASSGSGTSGIYEQYF | TGTGCCAGCAGCGGATCCGGGACTAGCGGGATTTACGAGCAGTACTTC
- | few | TRBJ1-2 | TRBV5-4 | CASSLVARGRGYTF | TGTGCCAGCAGCTTGGTGGCCCGAGGAAGAGGCTACACCTTC
- | - | TRBJ1-5 | TRBV19 | CASSMGGQPQHF | TGTGCCAGTAGTATGGGCGGCCAGCCCCAGCATTTT
- | - | TRBJ2-1 | TRBV11-3 | CASSFVQGRKYNEQFF | TGTGCCAGCAGCTTCGTTCAGGGAAGAAAGTACAATGAGCAGTTCTTC
- | few | TRBJ1-3 | TRBV7-3 | CASSLGRGNTIYF | TGTGCCAGCAGCCTAGGACGAGGAAACACCATATATTTT
TRBD1 | - | TRBJ1-3 | TRBV28 | CASSTYRDSSGNTIYF | TGTGCCAGCAGTACCTACCGGGACAGCTCTGGAAACACCATATATTTT
TRBD2 | - | TRBJ2-2 | TRBV19 | CASIGTSGSTGELFF | TGTGCCAGTATCGGGACTAGCGGATCTACCGGGGAGCTGTTTTTT
TRBD1 | - | TRBJ1-2 | TRBV7-2 | CASNGQGAIGYTF | TGTGCCAGCAACGGACAGGGGGCAATTGGCTACACCTTC
TRBD2 | - | TRBJ2-2 | TRBV6-6 | CANAETSGGARELFF | TGTGCCAACGCCGAGACTAGCGGGGGGGCTCGGGAGCTGTTTTTT
- | - | TRBJ1-5 | TRBV6-6 | CASSFADYSNQPQHF | TGTGCCAGCAGCTTCGCGGACTATAGCAATCAGCCCCAGCATTTT
- | - | TRBJ1-4 | TRBV6-1 | CASSGARVGKLFF | TGTGCCAGCAGTGGAGCACGGGTGGGAAAACTGTTTTTT
- | once | TRBJ2-1 | TRBV5-1 | CASSLGDVSYEQFF | TGCGCCAGCAGCTTGGGTGATGTGAGTTATGAGCAGTTCTTC
- | - | TRBJ2-5 | TRBV11-3 | CASSLGPREAETQYF | TGTGCCAGCAGCCTGGGGCCCAGGGAGGCCGAGACCCAGTACTTC
- | once | TRBJ2-3 | TRBV2 | CASSKEGFSTDTQYF | TGTGCCAGCAGTAAAGAGGGCTTTAGCACAGATACGCAGTATTTT
- | - | TRBJ1-2 | TRBV9 | CASSVPEAVLTF | TGTGCTAGCAGCGTTCCTGAGGCAGTTTTAACCTTC
- | - | TRBJ1-5 | TRBV19 | CASNPTDISYSNQPQHF | TGTGCCAGTAACCCCACCGACATCTCCTATAGCAATCAGCCCCAGCATTTT
- | - | TRBJ2-5 | TRBV18 | CASSPSSETQYF | TGTGCCAGCTCACCCTCCTCAGAGACCCAGTACTTC
- | - | TRBJ2-3 | TRBV5-5 | CASSPGGEWDDTQYF | TGTGCCAGCAGTCCAGGGGGGGAGTGGGACGATACGCAGTATTTT
TRBD2 | - | TRBJ2-1 | TRBV5-1 | CASSGTSGSYEQFF | TGCGCCAGCAGTGGGACTAGCGGGAGTTATGAGCAGTTCTTC
TRBD2 | - | TRBJ2-2 | TRBV3-1/TRBV3-2 | CASSPAGLSGRGTGELFF | TGTGCCAGCAGCCCCGCCGGCCTTAGCGGGAGGGGCACCGGGGAGCTGTTTTTT
- | - | TRBJ2-1 | TRBV30 | CAWSGMSSYNEQFF | TGTGCCTGGAGTGGGATGAGCTCCTACAATGAGCAGTTCTTC
TRBD2 | - | TRBJ2-4 | TRBV3-1/TRBV3-2 | CASSQVTSGSGAGPGNIQYF | TGTGCCAGCAGCCAAGTTACTAGCGGGAGCGGTGCGGGGCCCGGAAACATTCAGTACTTC